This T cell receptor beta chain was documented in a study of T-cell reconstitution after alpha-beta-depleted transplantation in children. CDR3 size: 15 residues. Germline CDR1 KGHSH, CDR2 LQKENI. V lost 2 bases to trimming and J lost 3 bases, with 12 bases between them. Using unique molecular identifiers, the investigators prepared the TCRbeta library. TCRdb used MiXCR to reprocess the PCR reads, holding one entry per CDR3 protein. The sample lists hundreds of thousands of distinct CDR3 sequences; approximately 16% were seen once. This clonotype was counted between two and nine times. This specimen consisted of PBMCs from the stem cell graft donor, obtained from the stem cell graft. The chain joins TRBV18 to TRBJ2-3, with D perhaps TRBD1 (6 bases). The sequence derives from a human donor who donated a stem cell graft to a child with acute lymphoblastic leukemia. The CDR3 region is CASSPRSQGTDTQYF. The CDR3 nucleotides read TGTGCCAGCTCACCAAGGTCCCAGGGGACAGATACGCAGTATTTT.